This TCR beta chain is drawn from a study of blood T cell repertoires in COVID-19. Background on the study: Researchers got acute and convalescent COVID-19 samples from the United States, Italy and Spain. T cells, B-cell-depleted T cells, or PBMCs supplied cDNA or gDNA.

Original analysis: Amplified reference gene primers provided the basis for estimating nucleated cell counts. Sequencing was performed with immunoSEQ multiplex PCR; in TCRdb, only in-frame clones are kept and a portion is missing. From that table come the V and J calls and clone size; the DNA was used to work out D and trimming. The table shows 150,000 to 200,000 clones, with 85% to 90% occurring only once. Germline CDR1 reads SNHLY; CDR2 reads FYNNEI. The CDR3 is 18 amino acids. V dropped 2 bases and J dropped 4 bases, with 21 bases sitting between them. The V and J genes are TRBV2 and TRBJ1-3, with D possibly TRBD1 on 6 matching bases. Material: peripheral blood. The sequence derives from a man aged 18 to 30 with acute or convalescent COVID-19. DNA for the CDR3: TGTGCCAGCAGTGAATCTCCCTTGGGGGGGCCTTTCGGAAACACCATATATTTT. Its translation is CASSESPLGGPFGNTIYF.